This TCR beta chain came from a study of T cells in Graves' hyperthyroidism and ophthalmopathy. The study, taken as a whole, reports: The majority of expanded thyroid clonotypes above 0.001 also appeared in blood.

What was amplified from RNA transcripts were TCR beta CDR3 regions. Primed by the HTBI set, a first-round RT-PCR was run on the TCR CDR3. TCRdb fed the multiplex PCR reads into MiXCR, producing one record per CDR3 protein. The sample has more than 350,000 distinct CDR3 sequences; about 14% are singletons. This clonotype was detected ten times or more. Its antigen is unidentified. Germline CDR1 LGHNT, CDR2 FRNRAP. There are 14 residues in the CDR3. The V gene lost 0 bases and the J gene lost 3 bases, with 7 bases spanning the gap. For the diagnoses, clinical symptoms, serum thyroxine and TRAb, thyroid ultrasound and orbital computed tomography were used.

The chain joins TRBV12-5 to TRBJ2-3; D is unresolved. Specimen: blood. This sequence originates from a woman aged 25 to 45 with Graves' ophthalmopathy. Here the CDR3 DNA reads TGTGCTAGTGGTTTGGTACACCCGACAGATACGCAGTATTTT. This translates into CASGLVHPTDTQYF.